This TCR beta chain was captured in a study of blood T cell repertoires in COVID-19. Original analysis: The authors estimated nucleated cell counts from reference gene primer amplification. Profiled with immunoSEQ multiplex PCR; TCRdb holds only in-frame clones, not every one. V and J calls and clone size are given by that table; D and trimming were obtained from the DNA. Of around 340,000 clones detected, about 86% appear once; the ten largest clones hold about 7.1%. This CDR3 contains 17 residues. V was pared by 2 bases and J by 4 bases, with 19 bases between. The germline gives CDR1 SGHKS, CDR2 YYEKEE (reference sequence).

The chain couples TRBV5-5 to TRBJ1-3; D call uncertain. This receptor was identified in a woman in her sixties with COVID-19, enrolled during active disease. Sequenced: peripheral blood. The CDR3 loop reads CASSFAFGGPAGNTIYF. CDR3 DNA: TGTGCCAGCAGCTTCGCTTTCGGTGGGCCGGCGGGAAACACCATATATTTT.